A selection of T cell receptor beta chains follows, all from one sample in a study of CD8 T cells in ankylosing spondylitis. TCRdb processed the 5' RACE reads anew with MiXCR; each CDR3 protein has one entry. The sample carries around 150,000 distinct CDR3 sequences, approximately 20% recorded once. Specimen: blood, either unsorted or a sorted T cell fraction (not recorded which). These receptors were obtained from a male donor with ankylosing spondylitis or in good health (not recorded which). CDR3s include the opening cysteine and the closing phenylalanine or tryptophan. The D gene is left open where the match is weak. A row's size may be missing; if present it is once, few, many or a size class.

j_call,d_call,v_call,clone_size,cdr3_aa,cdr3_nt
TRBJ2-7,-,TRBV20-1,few,CSARDGSGRESYEQYF,TGCAGTGCTAGGGATGGGAGTGGCAGGGAAAGCTACGAGCAGTACTTC
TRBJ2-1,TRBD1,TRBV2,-,CASSSDRGQYNEQFF,TGTGCCAGCAGTTCCGACAGGGGGCAGTACAATGAGCAGTTCTTC
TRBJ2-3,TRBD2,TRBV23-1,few,CASRTPGLAGGTDTQYF,TGCGCCAGCAGGACGCCGGGACTAGCGGGAGGAACAGATACGCAGTATTTT
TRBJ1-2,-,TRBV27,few,CASSLSTAGDGYTF,TGTGCCAGCAGTTTATCGACGGCAGGGGATGGCTACACCTTC
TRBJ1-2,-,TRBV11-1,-,CASSLEGPGGNRVYGYTF,TGTGCCAGCAGCTTAGAGGGGCCTGGTGGGAACAGAGTCTATGGCTACACCTTC
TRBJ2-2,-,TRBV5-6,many,CASRFDTNTGELFF,TGTGCCAGCAGGTTCGACACAAACACCGGGGAGCTGTTTTTT
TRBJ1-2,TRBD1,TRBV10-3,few,CAASGQGRDYGYTF,TGTGCCGCATCGGGACAGGGGAGGGACTATGGCTACACCTTC
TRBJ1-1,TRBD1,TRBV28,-,CASSPPGQGAYTEAFF,TGTGCCAGCAGTCCCCCGGGACAGGGGGCCTACACTGAAGCTTTCTTT
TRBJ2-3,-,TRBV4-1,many,CASSQERRGGGNTQYF,TGCGCCAGCAGCCAAGAAAGGCGGGGCGGCGGGAATACGCAGTATTTT
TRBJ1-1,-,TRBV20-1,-,CSARMNTEAFF,TGCAGTGCTAGAATGAACACTGAAGCTTTCTTT
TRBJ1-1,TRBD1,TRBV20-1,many,CSARDRTGGDTEAFF,TGCAGTGCTAGAGATCGGACAGGGGGCGACACTGAAGCTTTCTTT
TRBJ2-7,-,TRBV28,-,CASSLPGTVTYEQYF,TGTGCCAGCAGTTTGCCCGGGACGGTGACTTACGAGCAGTACTTC
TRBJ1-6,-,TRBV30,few,CAWRTGTQGNSPLHF,TGTGCCTGGAGAACCGGGACACAAGGGAATTCACCCCTCCACTTT
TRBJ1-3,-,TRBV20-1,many,CSGRQASGNTIYF,TGCAGCGGGAGACAGGCTAGTGGAAACACCATATATTTT
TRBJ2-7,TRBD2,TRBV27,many,CASSPGTSGSYEQYF,TGTGCCAGCAGTCCTGGGACTAGCGGGAGCTACGAGCAGTACTTC
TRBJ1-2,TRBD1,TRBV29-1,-,CSDITGGYGYTF,TGCAGCGATATTACAGGGGGCTATGGCTACACCTTC
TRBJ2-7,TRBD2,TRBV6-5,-,CASSEGLSGYEQYF,TGTGCCAGCAGTGAGGGACTTAGCGGGTACGAGCAGTACTTC
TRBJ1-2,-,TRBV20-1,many,CSAILYGYTF,TGCAGTGCTATTCTCTATGGCTACACCTTC
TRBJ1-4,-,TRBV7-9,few,CASNQGGASEKLFF,TGTGCCAGCAACCAGGGAGGGGCTAGTGAAAAACTGTTTTTT
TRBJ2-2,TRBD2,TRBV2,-,CASSESSGRALGTGELFF,TGTGCCAGCAGTGAATCCAGCGGGAGGGCCCTGGGGACCGGGGAGCTGTTTTTT
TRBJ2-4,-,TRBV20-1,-,CSAAVGGTSQYF,TGCAGTGCTGCGGTCGGGGGCACGTCTCAGTACTTC
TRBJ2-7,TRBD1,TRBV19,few,CASSNPGQGAAEQYF,TGTGCCAGTAGTAACCCAGGACAGGGGGCGGCCGAGCAGTACTTC
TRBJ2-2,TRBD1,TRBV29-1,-,CSVVGGQIHTGELFF,TGCAGCGTTGTAGGGGGACAGATCCACACCGGGGAGCTGTTTTTT
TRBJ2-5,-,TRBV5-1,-,CASSGLNQETQYF,TGCGCCAGCAGTGGACTGAACCAAGAGACCCAGTACTTC
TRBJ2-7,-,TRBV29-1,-,CSVAAGFGNEQYF,TGCAGCGTTGCCGCAGGATTTGGAAACGAGCAGTACTTC
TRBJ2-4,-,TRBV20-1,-,CSAPPLRTENIQYF,TGCAGTGCTCCACCCCTAAGGACTGAAAACATTCAGTACTTC
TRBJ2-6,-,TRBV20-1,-,CSARRDTKISGANVLTF,TGCAGTGCTAGAAGGGACACCAAGATCTCTGGGGCCAACGTCCTGACTTTC
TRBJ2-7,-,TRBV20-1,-,CSARRVGSYEQYF,TGCAGTGCTAGGCGGGTCGGCTCCTACGAGCAGTACTTC
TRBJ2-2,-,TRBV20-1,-,CSAYQGPGELFF,TGCAGTGCTTACCAGGGACCCGGGGAGCTGTTTTTT
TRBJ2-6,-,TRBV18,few,CASSYRTTGANVLTF,TGTGCCAGCTCATACAGGACCACTGGGGCCAACGTCCTGACTTTC
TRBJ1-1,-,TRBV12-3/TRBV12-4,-,CASSLMHVPTEAFF,TGTGCCAGCAGTTTAATGCACGTTCCCACTGAAGCTTTCTTT
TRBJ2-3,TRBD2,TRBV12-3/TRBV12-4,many,CASRSTSGRSADTQYF,TGTGCCAGCAGGTCTACTAGCGGGAGAAGCGCAGATACGCAGTATTTT
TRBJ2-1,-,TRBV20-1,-,CSATHPDNHNEQFF,TGCAGTGCAACTCACCCGGACAATCACAATGAGCAGTTCTTC
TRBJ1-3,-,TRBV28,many,CASSLLGVLRPDTIYF,TGTGCCAGCAGTTTATTAGGGGTCTTAAGGCCGGACACCATATATTTT
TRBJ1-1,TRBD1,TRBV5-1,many,CASSYGTATEAFF,TGCGCCAGCAGCTACGGGACAGCCACTGAAGCTTTCTTT
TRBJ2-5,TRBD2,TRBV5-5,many,CASSPLAGVGTQYF,TGTGCCAGCAGCCCACTAGCGGGAGTGGGGACCCAGTACTTC
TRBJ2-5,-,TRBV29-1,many,CSVAWQGQETQYF,TGCAGCGTTGCGTGGCAGGGCCAAGAGACCCAGTACTTC
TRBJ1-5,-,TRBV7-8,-,CASRLGASNQPQHF,TGTGCCAGCAGGCTAGGGGCGAGCAATCAGCCCCAGCATTTT
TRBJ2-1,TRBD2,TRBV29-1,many,CSVLLAGGGEQFF,TGCAGCGTTCTCCTAGCGGGAGGGGGTGAGCAGTTCTTC
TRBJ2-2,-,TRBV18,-,CASSPDYGTTGELFF,TGTGCCAGCTCTCCCGACTATGGTACCACCGGGGAGCTGTTTTTT
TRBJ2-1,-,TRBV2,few,CASNFQAAAYNEQFF,TGTGCCAGCAATTTCCAGGCCGCGGCCTACAATGAGCAGTTCTTC
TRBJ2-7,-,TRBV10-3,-,CTISDRDFQYEQYF,TGTACCATCAGTGACCGGGACTTCCAATACGAGCAGTACTTC
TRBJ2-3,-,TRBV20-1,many,CSPTRPPDTQYF,TGCAGTCCAACTAGGCCCCCAGATACGCAGTATTTT
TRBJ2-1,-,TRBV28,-,CASSPSEQSYNEQFF,TGTGCCAGCAGCCCCTCAGAACAGAGCTACAATGAGCAGTTCTTC
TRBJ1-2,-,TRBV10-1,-,CASSESGRPYGYTF,TGCGCCAGCAGTGAGTCCGGCAGGCCCTATGGCTACACCTTC
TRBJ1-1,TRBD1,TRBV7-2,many,CASSGQGGTEAFF,TGTGCCAGCAGCGGACAGGGAGGCACTGAAGCTTTCTTT
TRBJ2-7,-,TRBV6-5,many,CATRRGDEQYF,TGTGCCACCAGACGAGGGGACGAGCAGTACTTC
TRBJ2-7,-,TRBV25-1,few,CASSDPSGRAYEQYF,TGTGCCAGCAGTGACCCCAGCGGCAGGGCCTACGAGCAGTACTTC
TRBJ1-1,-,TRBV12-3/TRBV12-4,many,CASSMVSGNTEAFF,TGTGCCAGCAGTATGGTGTCCGGTAACACTGAAGCTTTCTTT
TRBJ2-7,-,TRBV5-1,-,CASSLGPPSGFSYEQYF,TGCGCCAGCAGTTTGGGACCGCCATCAGGCTTCTCCTACGAGCAGTACTTC
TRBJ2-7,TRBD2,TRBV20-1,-,CIPTSEVYEQYF,TGCATACCTACTAGCGAAGTCTACGAGCAGTACTTC
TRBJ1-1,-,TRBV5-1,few,CASHETGRSDTEAFF,TGCGCCAGCCACGAAACAGGGCGGTCAGACACTGAAGCTTTCTTT